This TCR beta chain was captured by sequencing in a study of blood T cell repertoires in COVID-19. About the study: Material from acute and convalescent COVID-19 was sourced from the United States, Italy and Spain.

Assay used: immunoSEQ multiplex PCR; TCRdb lists only in-frame clones, some missing. Among 200,000 to 250,000 clones listed, 84% were seen once. Sample: peripheral blood. The TCR originated in an elderly woman with active or convalescent COVID-19.

The CDR3 here is CASSLAVGGFRETQYF. Written as DNA, the CDR3 is TGTGCCAGCAGCTTAGCTGTTGGAGGGTTCAGGGAGACCCAGTACTTC. The V and J genes are TRBV7-6 and TRBJ2-5; D is perhaps TRBD2 (6 bases). Germline V gene lookup returns CDR1 SGHVS and CDR2 FNYEAQ. The CDR3 is made up of 16 amino acids. V dropped 0 bases and J dropped 5 bases, with 16 bases sitting between them.